This T cell receptor (beta chain) was profiled in a study of T cell responses to AZD1222 COVID-19 vaccine. Study outcomes and limitations: Repertoire collection took place solely once the T cell response had peaked. It should be noted that donors were predominantly white British and more often female, and clonal diversity was possibly underestimated. Unmutated regions of variants are reportedly targeted by nearly half of spike-specific TCRs.

CDR3 length equals 15 residues. Germline CDR1 is SGDLS and CDR2 is YYNGEE. Trimming removed 2 bases from V and 2 bases from J; junction bases left unmatched: 2. Second-dose groups at about 4 or about 12 weeks were pooled. Notes on this clone: Antigen unknown.

Using immunoSEQ multiplex PCR, the repertoire was profiled, and TCRdb retains in-frame clones only, with some absent. The sample contains 100,000 to 150,000 clones, around 83% of which appear only once. The rearrangement links TRBV9 to TRBJ2-7; 12 positions match TRBD1. The source was peripheral blood, collected 28 days after the second AZD1222 dose. The sequence was obtained from an adult who received the AZD1222 COVID-19 vaccine. In DNA, the CDR3 is TGTGCCAGCAGCGTGGGGACAGGGGGCCCCTACGAGCAGTACTTC. Amino acids: CASSVGTGGPYEQYF.